This T cell receptor (beta chain) was retrieved from a study of circulating tumor DNA in untreated peripheral T-cell lymphoma (dated by TCRdb to 2020 to 2023). The investigation overall reported the following: Tumor-specific clonotypes were identified in under 80% of patients, from roughly 86% of baseline tissues and about 64% of baseline serum samples.

To identify tumor-specific TCR clonotypes, tumor tissue taken at baseline, before any treatment, was sequenced. Next-generation sequencing of T-cell receptor sequences was used to monitor peripheral T-cell lymphoma patients receiving frontline treatment on a trial. Notes on this clone: Its antigen is still unknown. No much larger clone exists at a distance of one base, and base qualities are not known.

The library was produced with the immunoSEQ multiplex PCR assay. Held by TCRdb, this immuneACCESS table contains in-frame sequences only and omits some clones. Under half of the omission traces to an unresolved V gene where checked; the cause of the rest is unknown. The sample includes roughly 7,000 clones, with around four fifths observed a single time. Approximately 17% of the sample is taken by the ten largest. The V and J ends are trimmed by 0 bases and 2 bases, leaving 7 bases between them. The CDR1 and CDR2 encoded by the germline V gene (reference sequence) are LNHNV and YYDKDF. From the cysteine through the phenylalanine, the CDR3 covers 15 amino acids. Left in the record is the CDR3 DNA by itself, 45 bases read in frame from the first base.

The chain was built from TRBV15 and TRBJ2-2, with no D gene named confidently. Sequenced: tumor tissue. This TCR derives from a human donor with peripheral T-cell lymphoma. The CDR3 region has the sequence CATSRDRLNTGELFF. The nucleotides are TGTGCCACCAGCAGAGATCGTTTAAACACCGGGGAGCTGTTTTTT.